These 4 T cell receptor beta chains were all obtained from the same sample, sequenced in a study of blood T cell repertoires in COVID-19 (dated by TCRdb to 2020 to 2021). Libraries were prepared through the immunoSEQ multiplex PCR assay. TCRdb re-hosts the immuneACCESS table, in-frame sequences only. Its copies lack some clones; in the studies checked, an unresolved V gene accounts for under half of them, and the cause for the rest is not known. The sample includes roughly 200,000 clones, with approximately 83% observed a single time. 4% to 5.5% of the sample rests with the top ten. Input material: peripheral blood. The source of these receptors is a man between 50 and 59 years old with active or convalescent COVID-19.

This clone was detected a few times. This CDR3 is CASTPRSGDSPLHF. Here the CDR3 DNA reads TGTGCCAGCACCCCCAGGTCCGGGGATTCACCCCTCCACTTT. The J gene is TRBJ1-6, the V gene TRBV7-2; D unresolved. The V end was cut by 7 bases, the J end by 8 bases, with 15 bases between. This CDR3 region has 14 residues. The germline CDR1 and CDR2 sequences are SGHTA and FQGNSA.

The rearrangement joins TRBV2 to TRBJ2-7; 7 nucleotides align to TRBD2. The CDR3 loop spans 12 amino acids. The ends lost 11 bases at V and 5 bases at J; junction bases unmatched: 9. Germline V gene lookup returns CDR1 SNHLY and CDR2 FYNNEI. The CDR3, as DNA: TGTGCCGGGAGGGCAGGGAACCACGAGCAGTACTTC. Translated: CAGRAGNHEQYF.

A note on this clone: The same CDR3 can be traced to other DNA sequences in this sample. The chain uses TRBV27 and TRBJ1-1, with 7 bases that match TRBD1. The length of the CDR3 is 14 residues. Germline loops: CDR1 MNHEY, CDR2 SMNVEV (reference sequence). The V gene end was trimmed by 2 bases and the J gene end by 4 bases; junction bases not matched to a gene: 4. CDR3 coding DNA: TGTGCCAGCAGTTTAAGTAGGGGGCGCACTGAAGCTTTCTTT. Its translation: CASSLSRGRTEAFF.

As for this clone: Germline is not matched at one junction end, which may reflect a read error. The CDR3 DNA reads TGTGCCGGCAGCCAAAAGCAGGTTGGGGAGCAGTACTTC. It is translated as CAGSQKQVGEQYF. V gene TRBV6-5 combines with J gene TRBJ2-7; D is unclear. Germline V CDR1 and CDR2: MNHEY, SVGAGI. The CDR3 has 13 residues.